The 11 T cell receptor beta chains below were found in one sample sequenced in a study of T cell changes during pregnancy in multiple sclerosis. The protocol was immunoSEQ multiplex PCR, while the TCRdb copy is restricted to in-frame clones and leaves out a portion. The table has around 62,000 clones, 90% seen once. The sample consisted of peripheral blood, taken in the third trimester of pregnancy. The receptors come from a female donor with multiple sclerosis, enrolled in a pregnancy study.

In DNA form, the CDR3 reads TGTGCCAGCAGTCGACAGGGGCATGGGGAGCTGTTTTTT. It translates to CASSRQGHGELFF. The V call is TRBV27, the J call TRBJ2-2; TRBD1 aligns across 8 bases. Germline trimming cut 5 bases from V and 8 bases from J; bases unmatched to any gene: 4. CDR1 and CDR2 (germline): MNHEY, SMNVEV (reference sequence). The CDR3 loop spans 13 amino acids.

CDR3: CASSPGQGVTEAFF. In DNA, the CDR3 is TGTGCCAGCAGCCCGGGACAGGGGGTCACTGAAGCTTTCTTT. The chain uses TRBV13 and TRBJ1-1; 11 positions match TRBD1. CDR1 is PRHDT, CDR2 FYEKMQ, per germline (reference sequence). CDR3 length: 14 residues. J gave up 4 bases and V 5 bases, and 3 bases lay outside the gene matches.

CDR3 amino acids: CASSIDFSGSRTDTQYF. Written as DNA, the CDR3 is TGTGCCAGTAGTATAGACTTTAGCGGGAGTAGGACAGATACGCAGTATTTT. The chain combines TRBV19 with TRBJ2-3, with 9 bases aligning to TRBD2. CDR3 size: 17 residues. V lost 0 bases, J lost 3 bases, and 7 bases stayed unmatched. The germline gives CDR1 LNHDA, CDR2 SQIVND (reference sequence).

V and J are TRBV7-2 and TRBJ1-4; 8 bases match TRBD1. Trimming took 5 bases from V and 8 from J; bases not matched to a gene: 7. CDR1 is SGHTA, CDR2 FQGNSA, per germline. The CDR3 is made up of 14 amino acids. The CDR3 bases are TGTGCCAGCAGCCCAGGGGGCTCGTGGGAAAAACTGTTTTTT. The encoded protein is CASSPGGSWEKLFF.

This clone is large (0.1 to 1%) in the sample. The gene calls are TRBV7-8 and TRBJ1-5; D call uncertain. Germline V gene lookup returns CDR1 SGHVS and CDR2 FQNEAQ. This CDR3 contains 12 residues. V gave up 3 bases and J gave up 6 bases, with 6 bases separating them. The CDR3 coding sequence is TGTGCCAGCAGCTTTCTACGTCAGCCCCAGCATTTT. As protein: CASSFLRQPQHF.

The genes are TRBV18 and TRBJ2-1; maybe TRBD2 (5 bases). CDR3 size: 15 residues. V was pared by 3 bases and J by 5 bases, with 14 bases between. Germline lookup yields CDR1 KGHSH and CDR2 LQKENI. For the CDR3, the DNA is TGTGCCAGCTCACCCGCGGGTTCCAACAACAATGAGCAGTTCTTC. This encodes CASSPAGSNNNEQFF.

The V call is TRBV4-3, the J call TRBJ1-1; D might be TRBD1 (6 bases). The CDR3 totals 15 residues. CDR1 LGHNA and CDR2 YSLEER come from the germline V gene. V was cut by 3 bases and J by 1 base, with 12 bases left in between. CDR3 coding DNA: TGCGCCAGCAGCCATGGAGTGACAGGGAACACTGAAGCTTTCTTT. It is translated as CASSHGVTGNTEAFF.

The chain couples TRBV5-1 to TRBJ2-5, with TRBD1 as a possible D gene (7 bases). Germline values: CDR1 SGHRS, CDR2 YFSETQ. The CDR3 sequence is 16 residues long. The ends were cut back, 2 bases at V and 1 base at J, with 15 bases in the middle. The CDR3: CASSFPQGDFQETQYF. The CDR3 DNA is TGCGCCAGCAGCTTTCCCCAGGGGGACTTCCAAGAGACCCAGTACTTC.

As regards this clone: The same CDR3 can be traced to other DNA sequences in this sample. The chain couples TRBV5-1 to TRBJ2-1; D remains unclear. The length of the CDR3 is 11 residues. Germline assignment: CDR1 SGHRS and CDR2 YFSETQ. V was clipped by 1 base and J by 6 bases, with 2 bases between them. The CDR3 sequence is CASSLRNEQFF. DNA for the CDR3: TGCGCCAGCAGCTTGCGCAATGAGCAGTTCTTC.

The V gene is TRBV9, the J gene TRBJ1-3; D not resolved. V lost 0 bases, J lost 1 base, and 11 bases lay in between. The germline V gene has CDR1 SGDLS and CDR2 YYNGEE. CDR3 length equals 16 residues. Written as DNA, the CDR3 is TGTGCCAGCAGCGTAGGTGGCCTTCAGTCTGGAAACACCATATATTTT. This translates into CASSVGGLQSGNTIYF. The full variable domain, with the rest looked up from reference TRBV9 and TRBJ1-3, is DSGVTQTPKHLITATGQRVTLRCSPRSGDLSVYWYQQSLDQGLQFLIQYYNGEERAKGNILERFSAQQFPDLHSELNLSSLELGDSALYFCASSVGGLQSGNTIYFGEGSWLTVV.

J is TRBJ1-4 and V is TRBV7-2; TRBD1 aligns across 7 bases. The junction had 5 bases not matched to a gene; V was cut back by 6 bases and J by 4 bases. The V gene's germline CDR1 is SGHTA and CDR2 FQGNSA. The CDR3 length is 14 residues. In DNA form, the CDR3 reads TGTGCCAGCAGTTTCGACAGGGTTAATGAAAAACTGTTTTTT. Amino acids: CASSFDRVNEKLFF.